This paragraph covers one T cell receptor beta chain sequence. Germline loops: CDR1 SQVTM, CDR2 ANQGSEA. This CDR3 region has 11 residues. V lost 0 bases, J lost 6 bases, and 6 bases lay in between. Every molecule of TCR cDNA had its own unique molecular identifier. TCRdb re-called the 5' RACE reads with MiXCR, one entry per CDR3 protein. The sample has 75,000 to 85,000 distinct CDR3 sequences, around 21% seen once. The sample is drawn from a study of spatial heterogeneity in lung cancer. Time point denoted: sample taken at primary tumor resection. Sequencing covered unsorted whole RNA taken from tumor, nontumor lung or frozen PBMC.

The receptor's source is a male donor with early-stage non-small cell lung cancer. This sample comprised PBMCs, obtained at surgery. The V and J genes are TRBV29-1 and TRBJ2-7; D might be TRBD1 (5 bases). The CDR3 region is CSVEEGPEQYF. For the CDR3, the DNA is TGCAGCGTTGAAGAGGGGCCCGAGCAGTACTTC.